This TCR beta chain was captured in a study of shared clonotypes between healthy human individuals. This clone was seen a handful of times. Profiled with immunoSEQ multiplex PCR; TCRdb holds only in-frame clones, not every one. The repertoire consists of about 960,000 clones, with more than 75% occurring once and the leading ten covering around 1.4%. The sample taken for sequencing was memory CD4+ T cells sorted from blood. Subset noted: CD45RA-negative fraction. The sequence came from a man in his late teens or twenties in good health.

CDR3 nucleotide sequence: TGTGCCAGCAGTTCCGGTATTACCAAAAACATTCAGTACTTC. Translation gives CASSSGITKNIQYF. The rearrangement links TRBV7-2 to TRBJ2-4; the D is unclear. The CDR3 runs to 14 residues. The germline gives CDR1 SGHTA, CDR2 FQGNSA. V lost 6 bases and J 2 bases, leaving 11 bases between the germline ends.